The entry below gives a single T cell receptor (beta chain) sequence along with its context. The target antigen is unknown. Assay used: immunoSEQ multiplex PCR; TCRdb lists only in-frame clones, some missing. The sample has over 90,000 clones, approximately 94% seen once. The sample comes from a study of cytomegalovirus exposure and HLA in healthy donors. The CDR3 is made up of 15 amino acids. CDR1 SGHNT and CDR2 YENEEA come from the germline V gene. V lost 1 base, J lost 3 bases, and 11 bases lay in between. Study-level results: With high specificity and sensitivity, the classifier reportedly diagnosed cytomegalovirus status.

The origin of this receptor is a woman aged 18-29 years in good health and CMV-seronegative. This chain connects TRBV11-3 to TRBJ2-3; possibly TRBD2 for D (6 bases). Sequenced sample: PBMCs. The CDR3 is CASSLASDITDTQYF. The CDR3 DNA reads TGTGCCAGCAGCTTAGCTAGCGATATTACAGATACGCAGTATTTT.